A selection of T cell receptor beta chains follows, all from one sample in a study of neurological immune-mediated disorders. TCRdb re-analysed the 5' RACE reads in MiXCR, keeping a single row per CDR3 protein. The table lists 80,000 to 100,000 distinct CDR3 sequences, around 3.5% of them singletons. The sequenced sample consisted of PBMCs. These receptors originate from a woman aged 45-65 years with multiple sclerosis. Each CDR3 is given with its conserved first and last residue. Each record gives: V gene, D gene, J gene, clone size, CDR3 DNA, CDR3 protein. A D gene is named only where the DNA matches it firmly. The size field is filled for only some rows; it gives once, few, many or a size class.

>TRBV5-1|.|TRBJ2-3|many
TGCGCCAGCAGCTGGTCGGAGGTGGGAAGAGATACGCAGTATTTT
CASSWSEVGRDTQYF
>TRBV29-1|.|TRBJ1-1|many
TGCAGCGTAAAGGCCGCTGGGAACACTGAAGCTTTCTTT
CSVKAAGNTEAFF
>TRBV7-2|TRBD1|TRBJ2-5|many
TGTGCCAGCAGCGGGACAGGGATGAAGACCCAGTACTTC
CASSGTGMKTQYF
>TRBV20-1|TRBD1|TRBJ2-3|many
TGCAGTGCTAGACCGGGACAGGGTGCCGATACGCAGTATTTT
CSARPGQGADTQYF
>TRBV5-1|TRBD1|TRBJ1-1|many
TGCGCCAGCAGCACCTGGACAGGATTGAACACTGAAGCTTTCTTT
CASSTWTGLNTEAFF
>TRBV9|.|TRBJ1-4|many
TGTGCCAGCAGCGTAGGCCCAGGGGATGAAAAACTGTTTTTT
CASSVGPGDEKLFF
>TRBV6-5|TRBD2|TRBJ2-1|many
TGTGCCAGCAGTTACGTAGCGGGGACCCCGAATGAGCAGTTCTTC
CASSYVAGTPNEQFF
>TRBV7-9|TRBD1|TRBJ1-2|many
TGTGCCAGCAGCCCTGGGACAGTCGAAGTTAACTATGGCTACACCTTC
CASSPGTVEVNYGYTF
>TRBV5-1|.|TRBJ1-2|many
TGCGCCAGCAGCGAGCCATGGGGGGGTTATGGCTACACCTTC
CASSEPWGGYGYTF
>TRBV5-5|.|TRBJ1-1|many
TGTGCCAGCAGCTTGGTCATAAGTATGAACACTGAAGCTTTCTTT
CASSLVISMNTEAFF
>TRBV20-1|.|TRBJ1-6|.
TGCAGTGCTAGAGATACGGCAGGGGACTATTCACCCCTCCACTTT
CSARDTAGDYSPLHF
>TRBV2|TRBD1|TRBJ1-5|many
TGTGCCAGCAAAAACGACAGGGGGCGTAATCAGCCCCAGCATTTT
CASKNDRGRNQPQHF
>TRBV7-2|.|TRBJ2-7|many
TGTGCCAGCAGCTCCGAGGGGGACGGAGAATCCTACGAGCAGTACTTC
CASSSEGDGESYEQYF
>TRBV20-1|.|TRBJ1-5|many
TGCAGTGCTAGCGAGTGGGGCAATCAGCCCCAGCATTTT
CSASEWGNQPQHF
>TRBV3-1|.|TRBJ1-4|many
TGTGCCAGCAGCCCCCCCGGGGCAACTAATGAAAAACTGTTTTTT
CASSPPGATNEKLFF
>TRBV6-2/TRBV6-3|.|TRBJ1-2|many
TGTGCCAGCACCTCCCACAGCCGTCAAAACTATGGCTACACCTTC
CASTSHSRQNYGYTF
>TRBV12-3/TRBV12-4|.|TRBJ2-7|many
TGTGCCAGCAGTCTACTGACCTGGAGGGACGAGCAGTACTTC
CASSLLTWRDEQYF
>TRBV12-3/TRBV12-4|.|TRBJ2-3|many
TGTGCCACAGGCCGGGACTCCAAAACCACAGATACGCAGTATTTT
CATGRDSKTTDTQYF
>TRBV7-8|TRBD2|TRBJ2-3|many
TGTGCCAGCAGCGTAGTTCTAGCGGGGGGGCCAGATACGCAGTATTTT
CASSVVLAGGPDTQYF
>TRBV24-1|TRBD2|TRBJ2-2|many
TGTGCCACCAGTGACCCTGGGAGGGGAGGGGAGCTGTTTTTT
CATSDPGRGGELFF
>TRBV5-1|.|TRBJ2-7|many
TGCGCCAGCACCTCCGGACAGCTAACAGGCTACGAGCAGTACTTC
CASTSGQLTGYEQYF
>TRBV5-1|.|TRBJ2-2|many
TGCGCCAGCAGCTTGGTACAGACCACCGGGGAGCTGTTTTTT
CASSLVQTTGELFF
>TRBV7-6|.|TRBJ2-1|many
TGTGCCAGCAGCCCCGACAGTTCCAATGAGCAGTTCTTC
CASSPDSSNEQFF
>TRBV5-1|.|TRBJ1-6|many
TGCGCCAGCAGCCCGAGTTCGTTATCACCCCTCCACTTT
CASSPSSLSPLHF
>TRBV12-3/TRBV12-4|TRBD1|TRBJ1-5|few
TGTGCCAGCAGTGACAGGGTATTACAGCCCCAGCATTTT
CASSDRVLQPQHF
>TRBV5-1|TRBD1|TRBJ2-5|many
TGCGCCAGCAGCTACGGACAGGGAAAAGAGACCCAGTACTTC
CASSYGQGKETQYF
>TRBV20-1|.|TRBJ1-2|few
TGCAGTGCTAGAGTTGTGGTTTCTAACTATGGCTACACCTTC
CSARVVVSNYGYTF
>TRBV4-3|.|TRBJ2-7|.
TGCGCCAGCAGCCAAAATTCTCGGGGCAGGGGTACCTACGAGCAGTACTTC
CASSQNSRGRGTYEQYF
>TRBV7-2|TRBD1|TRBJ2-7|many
TGTGCCAGCAGCTATGACAGGGGGCGCGTCAGCGAGCAGTACTTC
CASSYDRGRVSEQYF
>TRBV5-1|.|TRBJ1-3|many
TGCGCCAGCAGCGCCAACTCTGGAAACACCATATATTTT
CASSANSGNTIYF
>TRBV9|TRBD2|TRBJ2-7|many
TGTGCCAGCAGCGTCTCCTCTTCCGCGGGACTAGGGGAATACGAGCAGTACTTC
CASSVSSSAGLGEYEQYF
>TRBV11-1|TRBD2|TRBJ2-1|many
TGTGCCAGCAGCTTAGCAGCCGGGACTAGTTACAATGAGCAGTTCTTC
CASSLAAGTSYNEQFF
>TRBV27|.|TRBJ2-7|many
TGTGCCAGCAGTTCTCCCAGGGAGCACGAGCAGTACTTC
CASSSPREHEQYF
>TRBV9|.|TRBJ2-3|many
TGTGCCAGCAGCGTAGCCAGCGGGCCAAGGGTGGGTACGCAGTATTTT
CASSVASGPRVGTQYF
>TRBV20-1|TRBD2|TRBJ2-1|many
TGCAGTGCTCACCTCAGCGGGGAACCCTACAATGAGCAGTTCTTC
CSAHLSGEPYNEQFF
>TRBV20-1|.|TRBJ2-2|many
TGCAGTGCTAGAGAGGCGGGGATGAACACCGGGGAGCTGTTTTTT
CSAREAGMNTGELFF
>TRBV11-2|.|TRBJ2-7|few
TGTGACAGCAGCACTACCGGCTACGAGCAGTACTTC
CDSSTTGYEQYF
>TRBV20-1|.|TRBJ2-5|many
TGCAGTGCTAGCCCCTTCTCCTTC
CSASPFSF
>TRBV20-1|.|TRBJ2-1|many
TGCAGTGCTAGAGATACCCTAGCTAGTGAGCAGTTCTTC
CSARDTLASEQFF
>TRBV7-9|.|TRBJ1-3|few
TGTGCCAGCAGCTTAAACAGGGCTGGAAACACCATATATTTT
CASSLNRAGNTIYF
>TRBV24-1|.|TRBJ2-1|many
TGTGCCACCAGTGATTTTAGCTACAATGAGCAGTTCTTC
CATSDFSYNEQFF
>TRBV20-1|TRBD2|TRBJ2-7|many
TGCAGTGCTAGTAAGCGGGGGGACCACGAGCAGTACTTC
CSASKRGDHEQYF
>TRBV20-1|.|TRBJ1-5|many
TGCAGTGCTAGAGAGGGGTCTCAGCCCCAGCATTTT
CSAREGSQPQHF
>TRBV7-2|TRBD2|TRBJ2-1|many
TGTGCCAGCAGCTTACGGGACTACGAGCAGTTCTTC
CASSLRDYEQFF
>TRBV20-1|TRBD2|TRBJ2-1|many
TGCAGTGCTTTGAGAGCTAGCGGGGGTGGCAATGAGCAGTTCTTC
CSALRASGGGNEQFF
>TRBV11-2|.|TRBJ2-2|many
TGTGCCAGCGGGACATATAAAGGACAAAACACCGGGGAGCTGTTTTTT
CASGTYKGQNTGELFF